Listed below are T cell receptor beta chains from one sample, sequenced in a study of T cell responses to AZD1222 COVID-19 vaccine. Generated by immunoSEQ multiplex PCR, the TCRdb table keeps only in-frame clones and is missing some. The sample contains approximately 83,000 clones, approximately 90% of which appear only once. The material was peripheral blood, obtained on day 0 of MenACWY control vaccination. The receptors shown here come from an adult in good health. CDR3s include the opening cysteine and the closing phenylalanine or tryptophan. A D gene is named only where the DNA matches it firmly. Some rows have no size entry. The others give once, few or many, or a class for an expanded clone.

. | . | 13 | TRBJ2-3 | TRBV12-3/TRBV12-4 | TGTGCCAGCAGGAATATAGGCACAGATACGCAGTATTTT | CASRNIGTDTQYF
. | . | 16 | TRBJ1-2 | TRBV7-2 | TGTGCCAGCAGCTTATATAGGGACCCTCGTCAAGATGGCTACACCTTC | CASSLYRDPRQDGYTF
. | . | 12 | TRBJ2-3 | TRBV15 | TGTGCCACCAGCATGGGGGGTGATACGCAGTATTTT | CATSMGGDTQYF
. | TRBD1 | 16 | TRBJ1-3 | TRBV7-2 | TGTGCCAGCAGCTTGTGGCAGGGGACAGGGAAGGGCACCATATATTTT | CASSLWQGTGKGTIYF
. | . | 14 | TRBJ2-4 | TRBV27 | TGTGCCAGCAGATCTACGAGGGTCGAAAACATTCAGTACTTC | CASRSTRVENIQYF
. | . | 14 | TRBJ2-7 | TRBV7-3 | TGTGCCAGCAGCTTAAGGGGTGCTCTCTACGAGCAGTACTTC | CASSLRGALYEQYF
. | . | 15 | TRBJ2-1 | TRBV7-2 | TGTGCCAGCAGCTTGACGGGGAGCACCTACAATGAGCAGTTCTTC | CASSLTGSTYNEQFF
. | TRBD1 | 15 | TRBJ1-5 | TRBV6-5 | TGTGCCAGCAGGGGGACAGGGCTTAGCAATCAGCCCCAGCATTTT | CASRGTGLSNQPQHF
. | . | 15 | TRBJ2-2 | TRBV7-2 | TGTGCCAGCAGCAGAGGGGCAGTGAACACCGGGGAGCTGTTTTTT | CASSRGAVNTGELFF
. | . | 11 | TRBJ1-1 | TRBV30 | TGTGCCTGGAGTGCGGAGGGGGAAGCTTTCTTT | CAWSAEGEAFF
. | TRBD1 | 14 | TRBJ1-4 | TRBV6-4 | TGTGCCAGCCCGGGAAGGGGGCCTAATGAAAAACTGTTTTTT | CASPGRGPNEKLFF
. | . | 16 | TRBJ2-6 | TRBV5-4 | TGTGCCAGCAGCCAAGACGGCCTCTCTGGGGCCAACGTCCTGACTTTC | CASSQDGLSGANVLTF
. | . | 12 | TRBJ1-2 | TRBV28 | TGTGCCAGCAGTTCTTTCCCGGACTTCAACACCTTC | CASSSFPDFNTF
. | TRBD1 | 14 | TRBJ1-2 | TRBV15 | TGTGCCACCAGCAGAGGGACAGGGGGTGTTGGCTACACCTTC | CATSRGTGGVGYTF
once | . | 14 | TRBJ1-4 | TRBV9 | TGTGCCAGCAGCGTACAAGGGACTAATGAAAAACTGTTTTTT | CASSVQGTNEKLFF
few | . | 15 | TRBJ1-1 | TRBV21-1 | TGTGCCAGCAGCAAAGCGCCGGGGGTGGGCACTGAAGCTTTCTTT | CASSKAPGVGTEAFF
. | TRBD1 | 13 | TRBJ1-1 | TRBV12-3/TRBV12-4 | TGTGCCAGCACCCTCACAGGGGTCAGAGAAGCTTTCTTT | CASTLTGVREAFF
. | . | 15 | TRBJ2-7 | TRBV7-8 | TGTGCCAGCAGCCCTAGGAGCACGAGCTCCTACGAGCAGTACTTC | CASSPRSTSSYEQYF
. | . | 12 | TRBJ2-3 | TRBV5-1 | TGCGCCAGCAGCTACGACACAGATACGCAGTATTTT | CASSYDTDTQYF
. | . | 14 | TRBJ2-7 | TRBV28 | TGTGCCAGCAGTTCCCACCCTGGAATGAACGAGCAGTACTTC | CASSSHPGMNEQYF
. | TRBD1 | 13 | TRBJ1-2 | TRBV5-1 | TGCGCCAGCAGCTTGACTATGACAGGGTACTACACCTTC | CASSLTMTGYYTF
. | TRBD1 | 13 | TRBJ2-7 | TRBV10-3 | TGTGCCATCAGGGGACAGGGGGTCGACGAGCAGTACTTC | CAIRGQGVDEQYF
. | . | 15 | TRBJ1-2 | TRBV6-2/TRBV6-3 | TGTGCCAGCAGTTACGGGGACTCAGACCTCTATGGCTACACCTTC | CASSYGDSDLYGYTF
. | TRBD1 | 14 | TRBJ1-6 | TRBV6-4 | TGTGCCAGCAGTGAGACAGGGGGGGGATCACCCCTCCACTTT | CASSETGGGSPLHF
. | . | 13 | TRBJ2-7 | TRBV7-2 | TGTGCCAGCAGCTTAGGGCTAGCGATCGAGCAGTACTTC | CASSLGLAIEQYF
. | . | 16 | TRBJ2-7 | TRBV15 | TGTGCCACCAGCAGAGATGGGGGGACAACTTTGAACGAGCAGTACTTC | CATSRDGGTTLNEQYF
. | . | 13 | TRBJ1-1 | TRBV19 | TGTGCCAGTAGTATAGGCGCTAACACTGAAGCTTTCTTT | CASSIGANTEAFF
. | . | 15 | TRBJ1-1 | TRBV11-2 | TGTGCCAGCAGAGACCCCAGTTGGATGAACACTGAAGCTTTCTTT | CASRDPSWMNTEAFF
medium-sized | . | 14 | TRBJ2-6 | TRBV2 | TGTGCCAGCAGTGACAGGGTTGGGGCCAACGTCCTGACTTTC | CASSDRVGANVLTF
. | TRBD2 | 15 | TRBJ2-7 | TRBV10-2 | TGCGCCAGCAGGAGCGGGACTAGCGGGCTCTACGAGCAGTACTTC | CASRSGTSGLYEQYF
. | TRBD2 | 16 | TRBJ2-1 | TRBV9 | TGTGCCAGCAGCGTAGGACCAGCGGGAGGTCAGAATGAGCAGTTCTTC | CASSVGPAGGQNEQFF
. | . | 13 | TRBJ1-5 | TRBV2 | TGTGCCAGCAGTGAATTTGAGGATCAGCCCCAGCATTTT | CASSEFEDQPQHF
. | TRBD2 | 12 | TRBJ2-7 | TRBV29-1 | TGCAGCGTTGGGGCTAGCGGGTACGAGCAGTACTTC | CSVGASGYEQYF
once | TRBD1 | 16 | TRBJ1-4 | TRBV6-5 | TGTGCCAGCAGTTATTTAACGGGACAGGGAGGCGAAAAACTGTTTTTT | CASSYLTGQGGEKLFF
. | . | 14 | TRBJ1-1 | TRBV29-1 | TGCAGCGTTGACAGGGGTGGGATGAACACTGAAGCTTTCTTT | CSVDRGGMNTEAFF
. | . | 15 | TRBJ1-6 | TRBV10-3 | TGTGCCATCAGTGAGTTTCAGGTGGGGAATTCACCCCTCCACTTT | CAISEFQVGNSPLHF
once | . | 14 | TRBJ1-1 | TRBV5-1 | TGCGCCAGCTCACCCTGGACAGAGAACACTGAAGCTTTCTTT | CASSPWTENTEAFF
. | . | 14 | TRBJ2-7 | TRBV11-2 | TGTGCCAGCAGAGCCGAGGGCGGTGCCTACGAGCAGTACTTC | CASRAEGGAYEQYF
. | TRBD1 | 12 | TRBJ1-1 | TRBV12-3/TRBV12-4 | TGTGCCAGCACTTACAGGGGCACTGAAGCTTTCTTT | CASTYRGTEAFF
once | . | 13 | TRBJ1-1 | TRBV10-3 | TGTGCCATCAGTGCCTTGCCGAACACTGAAGCTTTCTTT | CAISALPNTEAFF
once | . | 15 | TRBJ2-2 | TRBV5-1 | TGCGCCAGCAGCCCCCAGGGTCGGGTCACCGGGGAGCTGTTTTTT | CASSPQGRVTGELFF
. | . | 13 | TRBJ2-1 | TRBV24-1 | TGTGCCACCAGTGATTTACCCTACAATGAGCAGTTCTTC | CATSDLPYNEQFF
. | TRBD2 | 17 | TRBJ2-7 | TRBV5-6 | TGTGCCAGCACTCCCTCGGGACTAGCGGATAGCTCCTACGAGCAGTACTTC | CASTPSGLADSSYEQYF
. | . | 13 | TRBJ1-5 | TRBV6-6 | TGTGCCAGCAGATTAACAATTCTGTTGCCCCAGCATTTT | CASRLTILLPQHF
. | . | 14 | TRBJ1-1 | TRBV27 | TGTGCCAGCAGTCCAAGGGGGGGTCCCACTGAAGCTTTCTTT | CASSPRGGPTEAFF
. | TRBD1 | 17 | TRBJ1-2 | TRBV4-3 | TGCGCCAGCAGCCAAGAACCGGGACAGGGTCCGCTGGGGGGCTACACCTTC | CASSQEPGQGPLGGYTF
. | . | 15 | TRBJ1-5 | TRBV2 | TGTGCCAGCAGTGGCGGCCTACAGGAGGATTGGCCCCAGCATTTT | CASSGGLQEDWPQHF
. | . | 16 | TRBJ2-1 | TRBV21-1 | TGTGCCAGCAGCGGGACAGGCCGGGCAACCTACAATGAGCAGTTCTTC | CASSGTGRATYNEQFF
. | . | 16 | TRBJ2-5 | TRBV21-1 | TGTGCCAGCAGCAAAGAAGCCAGTGTGTACCAAGAGACCCAGTACTTC | CASSKEASVYQETQYF
. | . | 13 | TRBJ1-4 | TRBV11-2 | TGTGCCAGCAGCCAAGGACAGCGTGAAAAACTGTTTTTT | CASSQGQREKLFF
. | TRBD2 | 14 | TRBJ2-2 | TRBV2 | TGTGCCAGCAGAGGCGGGAGTAGTTCCGGGGAGCTGTTTTTT | CASRGGSSSGELFF
. | TRBD1 | 21 | TRBJ2-7 | TRBV5-1 | TGCGCCAGCAGCTTTTGGGAGCCTACCCCGGGACAGGGGTCGTTTTACGACGAGCAGTACTTC | CASSFWEPTPGQGSFYDEQYF
. | . | 15 | TRBJ1-2 | TRBV15 | TGTGCCACCAGCAGAGCCGCAGGCGGGAACTATGGCTACACCTTC | CATSRAAGGNYGYTF
. | . | 16 | TRBJ1-2 | TRBV9 | TGTGCCAGCAGCGTAGCTCACAGGGTGAATATGGATGGCTACACCTTC | CASSVAHRVNMDGYTF
few | . | 16 | TRBJ1-6 | TRBV28 | TGTGCCAGCAGTTTCGCGGGGGCGTCCTATAATTCACCCCTCCACTTT | CASSFAGASYNSPLHF
once | . | 14 | TRBJ2-7 | TRBV19 | TGTGCCAGTAGTATCGAGAAGGGATCCTACGAGCAGTACTTC | CASSIEKGSYEQYF
. | . | 14 | TRBJ1-2 | TRBV28 | TGTGCCAGCAGCTCCCACGAACTGCCCTATGGCTACACCTTC | CASSSHELPYGYTF
. | TRBD1 | 15 | TRBJ1-2 | TRBV5-1 | TGCGCCAGCAGCTTTGTCCCGACAGGGACCTATGGCTACACCTTC | CASSFVPTGTYGYTF
. | . | 15 | TRBJ1-5 | TRBV7-2 | TGTGCCAGCGGATCAGGGCAGGGTAGCAATCAGCCCCAGCATTTT | CASGSGQGSNQPQHF